One and the same sample provided the 8 T cell receptor beta chains below, sequenced in a study of beta chain features in type 1 diabetes (dated by TCRdb to the late 2010s). Library prep was done by the immunoSEQ multiplex PCR assay. The High Capacity cDNA Reverse Transcription Kit was used to reverse transcribe all of the isolated RNA, meaning that expressed TCRB transcripts were what got sequenced. TCRdb re-hosts the immuneACCESS table, in-frame sequences only. Its copies lack some clones; in the studies checked, an unresolved V gene accounts for under half of them, and the cause for the rest is not known. In all, the sample holds roughly 380,000 clones, and roughly 21% of those were seen once. The top ten clonotypes cover under 0.055% of the sample. Sequencing was performed on naive CD4+ T cells from blood. This sample's cell subset or site label indicates: true naive CD4+ T cells. Receptors originate from a woman younger than 30 in good health.

The chain is built from TRBV25-1 and TRBJ2-1; perhaps TRBD1 as D (5 bases). CDR1 is MGHDK and CDR2 is SYGVNS in the germline V gene. V was cut by 3 bases and J by 6 bases, with 12 bases left in between. CDR3 length: 14 residues. The CDR3 sequence: CASSELGAGNEQFF. The CDR3 nucleotides are TGTGCCAGCAGTGAGTTAGGGGCCGGCAATGAGCAGTTCTTC.

This clone has more than one count but fewer than ten. This chain links TRBV15 with TRBJ2-7; tentatively, D is TRBD2 (6 bases). Trimming removed 0 bases at V and 6 bases at J, with 9 bases between. CDR3 length: 13 residues. Looked up from germline, CDR1 is LNHNV and CDR2 is YYDKDF (reference sequence). Written as DNA, the CDR3 is TGTGCCACCAGCAGAGATAGGGGAGGCGAGCAGTACTTC. Amino acid sequence: CATSRDRGGEQYF.

This clone was counted between two and nine times. The CDR3, as DNA: TGTGCCAGCTCACCCGGCGGGAGAACCTACAATGAGCAGTTCTTC. It yields the protein CASSPGGRTYNEQFF. The chain couples TRBV18 to TRBJ2-1, with TRBD2 matching over 7 bases. J gave up 2 bases and V 3 bases, and 4 bases lay outside the gene matches. Per the germline V gene, CDR1 is KGHSH and CDR2 is LQKENI. The CDR3 has 15 residues.

This clone was counted only a few times. The CDR3 loop reads CASSVETGKNTGELFF. CDR3 bases: TGTGCCAGCAGCGTAGAAACGGGGAAGAACACCGGGGAGCTGTTTTTT. This rearrangement joins TRBV9 to TRBJ2-2, with D perhaps matching TRBD2 (5 bases). The germline V gene has CDR1 SGDLS and CDR2 YYNGEE. The germline V and J ends were trimmed by 0 bases and 1 base, with 10 bases remaining between them. This CDR3 spans 16 amino acids.

This chain connects TRBV10-3 to TRBJ1-1, with 8 bases lining up with TRBD1. CDR1 ENHRY and CDR2 SYGVKD come from the germline V gene. V trimming: 6 bases; J trimming: 6 bases; junction bases outside the gene matches: 3. This CDR3 spans 12 amino acids. The CDR3 protein is CAIRRTGSEAFF. The CDR3 DNA sequence: TGTGCCATCAGGAGGACAGGGTCTGAAGCTTTCTTT.

The V gene is TRBV18, the J gene TRBJ1-4, with 10 bases that match TRBD1. J gave up 6 bases and V 3 bases, and 1 base lay outside the gene matches. CDR3 length: 14 amino acids. From germline, CDR1 is KGHSH and CDR2 LQKENI. The CDR3 nucleotides are TGTGCCAGCTCACCCGGGACAGGGGATGAAAAACTGTTTTTT. Protein sequence: CASSPGTGDEKLFF.

This clone was seen a handful of times. This chain joins TRBV7-2 and TRBJ2-5; 8 nucleotides line up with TRBD1. The V gene end was trimmed by 5 bases and the J gene end by 4 bases; junction bases not matched to a gene: 9. The CDR3 is made up of 15 amino acids. The germline CDR1 and CDR2 sequences are SGHTA and FQGNSA. The CDR3 loop is CASSRTGTGGETQYF. The CDR3 DNA reads TGTGCCAGCAGCCGGACCGGGACAGGAGGAGAGACCCAGTACTTC. The full variable domain, completed using reference TRBV7-2 and TRBJ2-5, is GAGVSQSPSNKVTEKGKDVELRCDPISGHTALYWYRQSLGQGLEFLIYFQGNSAPDKSGLPSDRFSAERTGGSVSTLTIQRTQQEDSAVYLCASSRTGTGGETQYFGPGTRLLVL.

The chain employs TRBV18 and TRBJ2-7; 9 bases fit TRBD2. This CDR3 region has 19 residues. V trimming: 2 bases; J trimming: 0 bases; junction bases outside the gene matches: 14. Germline-derived CDR1 and CDR2 are KGHSH and LQKENI. The CDR3, as DNA: TGTGCCAGCTCACCAACGGCTAGCGGGGCCTATAAAAGCTCCTACGAGCAGTACTTC. Its protein is CASSPTASGAYKSSYEQYF.